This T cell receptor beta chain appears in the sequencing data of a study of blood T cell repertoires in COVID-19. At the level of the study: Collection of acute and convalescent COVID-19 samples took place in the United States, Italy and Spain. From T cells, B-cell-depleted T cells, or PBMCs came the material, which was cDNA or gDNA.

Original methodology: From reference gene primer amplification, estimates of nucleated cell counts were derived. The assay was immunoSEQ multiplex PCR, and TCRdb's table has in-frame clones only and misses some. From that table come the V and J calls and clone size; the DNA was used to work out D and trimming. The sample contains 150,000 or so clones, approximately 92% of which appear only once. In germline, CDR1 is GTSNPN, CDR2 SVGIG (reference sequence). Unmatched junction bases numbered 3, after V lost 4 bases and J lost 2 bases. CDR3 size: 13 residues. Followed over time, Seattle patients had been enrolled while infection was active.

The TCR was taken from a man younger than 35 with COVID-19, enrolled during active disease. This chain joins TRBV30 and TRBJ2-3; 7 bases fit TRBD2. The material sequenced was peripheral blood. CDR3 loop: CAWIGDYTDTQYF. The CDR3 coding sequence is TGTGCCTGGATTGGGGACTACACAGATACGCAGTATTTT.